This entry features one T cell receptor (beta chain) sequence. Its antigen specificity is not known. Base quality data are lacking; no much larger clone is found one base away. CDR1 and CDR2 (SGHDT, YYEEEE) derive from the germline V gene. The CDR3 starts with the cysteine, ends with the phenylalanine, and has 16 residues. Solely the CDR3 DNA is kept, with 48 bases framed from the first base. V lost 4 bases and J lost 1 base; the stretch between them is 17 bases long. The label giving this sample's time point can be read as: before trial treatment. Donors were enrolled in RACIN, a single-arm phase I dose-escalation trial in which nivolumab, ipilimumab, aspirin, low-dose cyclophosphamide and low-dose radiotherapy were combined. Eligible patients had advanced, TIL-negative solid tumors. Sequencer: Illumina HiSeq 2500. To make first-strand cDNA, Superscript III was used along with a set of TRAV- and TRBV-specific primers so that both the TCRalpha and TCRbeta chains were covered. TCRs were amplified with Phusion for 20 to 25 PCR cycles using a constant-region primer together with the adapter attached to the V primers. Isolated mRNA was amplified with the MessageAmp II aRNA Amplification Kit, using an approximately 15-hour in vitro transcription at 37°C. The Dynabeads mRNA DIRECT Purification Kit was used to isolate the mRNA for TCR sequencing. Indexed Illumina adapters were added in a second Phusion PCR of 25 cycles, after which AMPure XP beads were used to purify the products. The study's processing was this. Using custom Perl scripts, TCR sequences that encoded the same protein were pooled, out-of-frame sequences were dropped, and the abundance of each clonotype was calculated. The analysis excluded TCR sequences that were supported by just one read. Shannon entropy, Gini index, clonality, richness, and the frequency of TCRs shared between repertoires were included as repertoire metrics. TCRdb took the public reads, trimmed them with fastp at Q25, ran MiXCR for clone calling and kept in-frame beta chains. Merged by CDR3 protein, the rows form single entries marked with the most common genes and DNA. The V and J calls were not made by the authors but by TCRdb's processing. The table for this sample lists tens of thousands of distinct CDR3 sequences; 25% to 40% of them were counted only once. The ten most abundant clones make up around 3.9% of the sample.

This specimen comes from a study of low-dose radiotherapy and immunotherapy resistance in tumors (dated by TCRdb to the early 2020s). Turning to the overall study: Cohort 1 received 0.5 Gy per fraction every 2 weeks, with a prescribed total PTV dose of 6.5 Gy. Cohort 2 received 1 Gy per fraction every two weeks, with a total of 13 Gy over 26 weeks. Patients were given nivolumab as a 240 mg flat dose every two weeks and ipilimumab at 1 mg/kg every six weeks, with both drugs delivered intravenously. Cyclophosphamide 200 mg/m2 was administered intravenously every two weeks, one day before each radiation and immunotherapy administration. Patients took aspirin 300 mg orally once daily for four cycles, starting on cycle 1 day 1. Randomization of trial participants into treatment groups was not performed. Eight patients were included in the translational analysis: three from the first dose cohort and the first five from the second dose cohort.

The source material was PBMCs, sampled before treatment. The source of this sequence is a male donor with gallbladder cancer. The chain joins TRBV5-6 to TRBJ2-5; matching of 6 bases hints at TRBD1 as the D gene. The nucleotides read TGTGCCAGCAGCCAATTAAAACAGGGTCCCCAAGAGACCCAGTACTTC. Its protein reads: CASSQLKQGPQETQYF.